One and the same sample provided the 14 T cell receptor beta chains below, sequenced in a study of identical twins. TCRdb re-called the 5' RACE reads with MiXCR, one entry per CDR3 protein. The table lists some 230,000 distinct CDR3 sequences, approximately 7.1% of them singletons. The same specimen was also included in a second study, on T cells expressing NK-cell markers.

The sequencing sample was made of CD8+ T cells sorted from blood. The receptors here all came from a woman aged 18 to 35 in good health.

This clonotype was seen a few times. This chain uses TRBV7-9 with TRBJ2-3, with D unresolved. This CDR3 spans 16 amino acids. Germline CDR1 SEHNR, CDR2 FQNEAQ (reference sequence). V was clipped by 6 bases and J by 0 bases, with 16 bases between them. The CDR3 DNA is TGTGCCAGCAGGCGTAACCGGGTTGGAAGCACAGATACGCAGTATTTT. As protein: CASRRNRVGSTDTQYF.

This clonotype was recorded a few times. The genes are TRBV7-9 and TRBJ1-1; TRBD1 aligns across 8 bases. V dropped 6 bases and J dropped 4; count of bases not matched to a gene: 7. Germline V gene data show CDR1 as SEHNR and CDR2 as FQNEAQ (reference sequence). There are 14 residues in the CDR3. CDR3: CASSPPGGRTEAFF. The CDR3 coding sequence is TGTGCCAGCAGTCCCCCAGGGGGCCGCACTGAAGCTTTCTTT.

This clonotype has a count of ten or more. CDR3 in DNA: TGTGCCAGCAGCGCAGGACAGGGGGCCGGGGAGCTGTTTTTT. As protein: CASSAGQGAGELFF. The chain combines TRBV2 with TRBJ2-2, with TRBD1 matching 10 bases. CDR3 length: 14 amino acids. CDR1 is SNHLY, CDR2 FYNNEI, per germline. V was pared by 6 bases and J by 6 bases, with 4 bases of the junction left unmatched.

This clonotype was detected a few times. This chain's CDR3 is CASSPGTLNEQFF. DNA of the CDR3: TGTGCCAGCAGTCCCGGGACTCTCAATGAGCAGTTCTTC. The chain carries TRBV6-2 or TRBV6-3 and TRBJ2-1, with D tentatively TRBD2 (6 bases). V gave up 5 bases and J gave up 6 bases, with 11 bases separating them. The CDR3 has 13 residues. The germline gives CDR1 MNHEY, CDR2 SVGEGT.

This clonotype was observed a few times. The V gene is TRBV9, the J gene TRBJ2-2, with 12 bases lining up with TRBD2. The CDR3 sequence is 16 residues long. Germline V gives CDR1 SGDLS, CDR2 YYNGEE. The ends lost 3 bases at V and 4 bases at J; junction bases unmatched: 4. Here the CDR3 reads CASSARTSGVTGELFF. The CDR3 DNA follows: TGTGCCAGCAGCGCAAGGACTAGCGGGGTCACCGGGGAGCTGTTTTTT.

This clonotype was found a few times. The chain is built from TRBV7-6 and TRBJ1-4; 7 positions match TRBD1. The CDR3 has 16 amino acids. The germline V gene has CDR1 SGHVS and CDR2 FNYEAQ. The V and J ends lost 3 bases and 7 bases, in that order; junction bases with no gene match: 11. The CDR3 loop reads CASSLGSGGPGEKLFF. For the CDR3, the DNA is TGTGCCAGCAGCTTGGGATCAGGGGGTCCGGGTGAAAAACTGTTTTTT.

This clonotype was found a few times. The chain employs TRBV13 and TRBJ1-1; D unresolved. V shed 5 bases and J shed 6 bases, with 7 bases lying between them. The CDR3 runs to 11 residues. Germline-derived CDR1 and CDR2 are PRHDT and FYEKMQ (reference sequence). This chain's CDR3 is CASSLPAEAFF. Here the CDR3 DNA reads TGTGCCAGCAGCCTACCCGCTGAAGCTTTCTTT.

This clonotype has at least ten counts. The CDR3 DNA sequence: TGCAGTGCCACACGGAGCAATCAGCCCCAGCATTTT. Protein: CSATRSNQPQHF. The rearrangement joins TRBV20-1 to TRBJ1-5; D ambiguous. Germline V gene sequence: CDR1 DFQATT, CDR2 SNEGSKA (reference sequence). This CDR3 has 12 residues. Trimming left V 6 bases short and J 1 base short, with 7 bases between.

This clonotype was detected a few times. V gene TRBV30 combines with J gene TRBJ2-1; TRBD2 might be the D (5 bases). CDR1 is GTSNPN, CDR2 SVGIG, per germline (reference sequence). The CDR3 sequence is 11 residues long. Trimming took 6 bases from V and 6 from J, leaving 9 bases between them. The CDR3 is CACRRGNEQFF. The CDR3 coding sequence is TGTGCCTGTCGACGGGGCAATGAGCAGTTCTTC.

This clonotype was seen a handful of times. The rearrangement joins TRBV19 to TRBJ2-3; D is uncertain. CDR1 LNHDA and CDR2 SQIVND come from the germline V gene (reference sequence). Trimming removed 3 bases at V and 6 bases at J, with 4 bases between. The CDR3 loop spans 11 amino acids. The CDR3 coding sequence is TGTGCCAGTAGTATCGGTGATACGCAGTATTTT. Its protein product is CASSIGDTQYF.

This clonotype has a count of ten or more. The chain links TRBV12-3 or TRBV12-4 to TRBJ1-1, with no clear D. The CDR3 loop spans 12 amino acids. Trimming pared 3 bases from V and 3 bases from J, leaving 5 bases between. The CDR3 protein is CASSFKDTEAFF. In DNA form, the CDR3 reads TGTGCCAGCAGTTTCAAGGACACTGAAGCTTTCTTT.

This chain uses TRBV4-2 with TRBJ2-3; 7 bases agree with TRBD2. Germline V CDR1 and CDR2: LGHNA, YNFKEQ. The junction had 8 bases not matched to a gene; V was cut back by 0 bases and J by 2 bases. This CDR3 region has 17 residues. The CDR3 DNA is TGTGCCAGCAGCCAAGAGTTTCTAGCGGAGTACACAGATACGCAGTATTTT. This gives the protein CASSQEFLAEYTDTQYF.

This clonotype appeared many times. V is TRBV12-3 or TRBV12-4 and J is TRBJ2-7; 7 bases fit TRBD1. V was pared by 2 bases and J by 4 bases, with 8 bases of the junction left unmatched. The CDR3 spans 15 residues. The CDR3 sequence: CASSLTATGRYEQYF. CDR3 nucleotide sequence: TGTGCCAGCAGTTTAACGGCGACAGGGAGATACGAGCAGTACTTC.

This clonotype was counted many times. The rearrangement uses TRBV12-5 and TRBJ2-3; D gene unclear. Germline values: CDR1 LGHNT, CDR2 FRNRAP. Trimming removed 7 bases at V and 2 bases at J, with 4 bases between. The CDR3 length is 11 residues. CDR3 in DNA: TGTGCTAGTGAGCTCACAGATACGCAGTATTTT. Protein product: CASELTDTQYF.